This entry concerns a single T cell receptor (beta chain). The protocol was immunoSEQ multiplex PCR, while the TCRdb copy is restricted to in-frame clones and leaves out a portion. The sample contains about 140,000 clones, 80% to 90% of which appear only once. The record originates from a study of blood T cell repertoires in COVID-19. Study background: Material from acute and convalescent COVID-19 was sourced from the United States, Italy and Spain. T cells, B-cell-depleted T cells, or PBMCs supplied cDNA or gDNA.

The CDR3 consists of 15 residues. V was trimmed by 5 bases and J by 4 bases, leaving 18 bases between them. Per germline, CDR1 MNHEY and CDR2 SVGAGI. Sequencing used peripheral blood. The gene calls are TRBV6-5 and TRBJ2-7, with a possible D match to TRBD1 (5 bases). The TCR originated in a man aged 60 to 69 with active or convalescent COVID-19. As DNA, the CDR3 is TGTGCCAGCAGTAAACAGGCCTATGGTCCTTACGAGCAGTACTTC. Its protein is CASSKQAYGPYEQYF.